The rows below give T cell receptor beta chains drawn from one sample of a study of cytomegalovirus exposure and HLA in healthy donors. Generated by immunoSEQ multiplex PCR, the TCRdb table keeps only in-frame clones and is missing some. Recorded for this sample: approximately 110,000 clones. The sequenced sample was PBMCs. The receptor set was obtained from a man younger than 35 in good health and CMV-seronegative. Each CDR3 is given with its conserved first and last residue. A D gene is named only where the DNA matches it firmly.

cdr3_length	d_call	v_call	j_call	cdr3_aa	cdr3_nt
15	TRBD1	TRBV11-1	TRBJ1-2	CASSPGTGRRDGYTF	TGTGCCAGCAGCCCCGGGACAGGGCGGCGTGATGGCTACACCTTC
14	TRBD1	TRBV19	TRBJ1-1	CASSIGQGKGEAFF	TGTGCCAGTAGCATCGGACAGGGTAAGGGCGAAGCTTTCTTT
10	NA	TRBV2	TRBJ1-2	CASRGTGYTF	TGTGCCAGCCGCGGGACTGGCTACACCTTC
15	TRBD2	TRBV28	TRBJ2-7	CASSPTGRASHEQYF	TGTGCCAGCAGTCCAACCGGGAGGGCTTCGCACGAGCAGTACTTC
15	NA	TRBV5-6	TRBJ2-7	CASSFWTVSSYEQYF	TGTGCCAGCAGCTTTTGGACAGTGAGCTCCTACGAGCAGTACTTC
14	TRBD1	TRBV28	TRBJ1-5	CASRPQGGNQPQHF	TGTGCCAGCAGGCCACAGGGGGGAAATCAGCCCCAGCATTTT
13	NA	TRBV6-5	TRBJ1-2	CASSRTRAYGYTF	TGTGCCAGCAGCCGGACTCGAGCATATGGCTACACCTTC
13	NA	TRBV7-7	TRBJ1-1	CASSLSGATEAFF	TGTGCTAGCAGCTTGTCAGGGGCGACTGAAGCTTTCTTT
15	NA	TRBV28	TRBJ1-2	CASRPQGGKSEGYTF	TGTGCCAGCAGGCCACAGGGAGGGAAGTCTGAGGGCTACACCTTC
11	NA	TRBV28	TRBJ1-1	CASGGNTEAFF	TGTGCCTCCGGGGGGAACACTGAAGCTTTCTTT
15	TRBD1	TRBV29-1	TRBJ1-3	CSVESGQGVGNTIYF	TGCAGCGTTGAATCGGGACAGGGGGTCGGAAACACCATATATTTT
13	TRBD1	TRBV30	TRBJ2-7	CAWSVGDRERQYF	TGTGCCTGGAGTGTTGGGGACAGGGAAAGGCAGTACTTC
15	TRBD1	TRBV6-5	TRBJ1-1	CASSERTGRGTEAFF	TGTGCCAGCAGCGAAAGGACAGGTAGAGGCACTGAAGCTTTCTTT
16	NA	TRBV19	TRBJ2-7	CASSIFMGPSSYEQYF	TGTGCCAGTAGTATATTCATGGGGCCGAGCTCCTACGAGCAGTACTTC
18	TRBD1	TRBV5-1	TRBJ2-2	CASSKQPGQRGNTGELFF	TGCGCCAGCAGCAAGCAACCGGGACAGCGAGGGAACACCGGGGAGCTGTTTTTT
16	TRBD2	TRBV7-2	TRBJ2-7	CASSSMGLAGGYEQYF	TGTGCCAGCAGCTCGATGGGACTAGCGGGAGGATACGAGCAGTACTTC
16	TRBD2	TRBV12-5	TRBJ2-2	CASALGAGGQSGELFF	TGTGCTAGTGCCTTAGGGGCGGGAGGGCAGTCCGGGGAGCTGTTTTTT
14	NA	TRBV19	TRBJ2-1	CASSARTHYNEQFF	TGTGCCAGTAGTGCCCGGACACACTACAATGAGCAGTTCTTC
14	TRBD2	TRBV5-1	TRBJ2-1	CASSLMREGGEQFF	TGCGCCAGCAGCTTGATGCGGGAGGGGGGTGAGCAGTTCTTC
15	NA	TRBV4-2	TRBJ2-7	CASSQGGSGDYEQYF	TGTGCCAGCAGCCAAGGGGGGTCGGGGGACTACGAGCAGTACTTC
14	NA	TRBV4-1	TRBJ2-7	CASSQGWASYEQYF	TGCGCCAGCAGCCAAGGTTGGGCTTCCTACGAGCAGTACTTC
15	NA	TRBV6-5	TRBJ1-4	CASSPRGATNEKLFF	TGTGCCAGCAGCCCCCGGGGAGCAACTAATGAAAAACTGTTTTTT
15	NA	TRBV9	TRBJ2-5	CASSVGYRLRETQYF	TGTGCCAGCAGCGTAGGGTACAGGTTGCGAGAGACCCAGTACTTC
16	TRBD2	TRBV18	TRBJ2-1	CASSPLGAGGPNEQFF	TGTGCCAGCTCACCACTTGGAGCGGGGGGGCCAAATGAGCAGTTCTTC
14	NA	TRBV5-6	TRBJ1-2	CASSPDQEGYGYTF	TGTGCCAGCAGCCCGGACCAGGAGGGCTATGGCTACACCTTC
17	TRBD2	TRBV25-1	TRBJ2-1	CASSEYTSGSNFNEQFF	TGTGCCAGCAGTGAATACACTAGCGGGAGTAATTTCAATGAGCAGTTCTTC
17	TRBD2	TRBV5-4	TRBJ2-1	CASSLGLAGGPALEQFF	TGTGCCAGCAGCTTGGGGCTAGCGGGGGGGCCGGCTTTAGAGCAGTTCTTC
15	TRBD1	TRBV5-1	TRBJ1-4	CASSIDRGWNEKLFF	TGCGCCAGCAGCATCGACAGGGGGTGGAATGAAAAACTGTTTTTT
16	TRBD2	TRBV5-1	TRBJ2-3	CASSLARGVITDTQYF	TGCGCCAGCAGCTTGGCCCGGGGGGTTATTACAGATACGCAGTATTTT
16	NA	TRBV12-2	TRBJ1-2	CASDRGGHVYICGYTF	NA
14	NA	TRBV15	TRBJ2-7	CATSREVVTYEQYF	TGTGCCACCAGCAGAGAGGTAGTAACCTACGAGCAGTACTTC
14	NA	TRBV6-1	TRBJ1-2	CASSEFGDVYGYTF	TGTGCCAGCAGTGAATTCGGAGACGTCTATGGCTACACCTTC
15	TRBD1	TRBV6-1	TRBJ2-5	CASGADRGPEVTQYF	TGTGCCAGCGGAGCGGACAGGGGTCCAGAAGTAACCCAGTACTTC